This TCR beta chain was observed in a study of cytomegalovirus exposure and HLA in healthy donors. The donors gave bone marrow, and they were healthy. The CDR3 spans 13 residues. V gave up 2 bases and J gave up 11 bases, with 15 bases separating them. Germline assignment: CDR1 WNHNN and CDR2 SYGVQD (reference sequence). The PCR employed 60 Vbeta primers together with 13 Jbeta primers. The table came from immunoSEQ multiplex PCR; TCRdb's copy has only in-frame clones and leaves some out. Of roughly 200,000 clones listed, 70% to 80% are singletons. The receptor was isolated from a woman aged 60-75 years in good health and CMV-seropositive. V is TRBV10-1 and J is TRBJ1-1; no firm D call. The specimen was PBMCs. CDR3 sequence (DNA): TGCGCCAGCAGTGAGGCCCCCCGGGGTTCGGCTTTCTTT. It codes for CASSEAPRGSAFF.